Reported below is one TCR beta chain. Its antigen is not identified. The sample is drawn from a study of OX40 agonist ivuxolimab in advanced cancers. Study findings and constraints: CD8+ T cells (on average) carried more expanded clones than CD4+ T cells. With doses of 0.1 to 3.0 mg/kg, CD4+ and CD8+ blood T cells had undergone clonal expansion by week 6.

Some clones are missing from TCRdb's copy, which holds only in-frame ones; the method was immunoSEQ multiplex PCR. The sample includes over 70,000 clones, 80% to 90% seen only once; the top ten take around 2%. The study sampled blood at baseline, cycle 4 day 1, and cycle 7 day 1. The CDR3 contains 13 residues. CDR1 and CDR2 (germline): SNHLY, FYNNEI. The sequencing used CD4+ or CD8+ T cells sorted from blood, collected in a trial of the OX40 agonist ivuxolimab. The TCR was taken from an adult with an advanced solid tumor such as melanoma, head and neck, liver or kidney cancer. The chain has TRBV2 and TRBJ2-5, with D possibly being TRBD1 (7 bases). The J call may be in error: the DNA end matches TRBJ2-7 better. CDR3 residues: CASSGRGAYEQYF. The CDR3 region has the DNA TGTGCCAGCAGTGGCAGGGGGGCCTACGAGCAGTACTTC.